This T cell receptor (beta chain) was identified during a study of cytomegalovirus exposure and HLA in healthy donors. Study-level background: Early on, a data release was issued that held 65 million to 100 million unique TCRs from HLA-typed donors. Study-level points and caveats: Rarity marked most TCR sequences, yet some public TCRs occurred in many donors. Per a later analysis, under 20,000 TCR beta sequences showed association with HLA alleles at 0.05 false discovery rate. As a later analysis showed, several of the most significant clusters appeared to be linked to common viral pathogens.

As to this clone: Its antigen remains unidentified.

Primers: 60 Vbeta forward and 13 Jbeta reverse. Data came from immunoSEQ multiplex PCR; TCRdb stores just in-frame clones and leaves some out. The table has more than 85,000 clones, 70% seen once. The length of the CDR3 is 13 residues. The germline V and J ends were trimmed by 7 bases and 6 bases, with 13 bases remaining between them. Germline assignment: CDR1 SGDLS and CDR2 YYNGEE. V usage is TRBV9 and J usage is TRBJ2-2, with D possibly TRBD1 on 6 matching bases. The sample comprised PBMCs. The clonotype was recovered from a woman between 45 and 65 years old in good health and CMV-seropositive. The CDR3 is CASEGERAGELFF. DNA of the CDR3: TGTGCCAGCGAGGGGGAAAGAGCCGGGGAGCTGTTTTTT.